This T cell receptor (beta chain) originates from a study of regulatory T cells in long-lasting Graves disease (dated by TCRdb to about 2021). Broadly, across the study: In the newly diagnosed Graves' disease group, patients had been taking antithyroid drugs for less than 3 months. A total of roughly 35 samples were covered by TCR sequencing, comprising some 13 persistent and around 20 newly diagnosed Graves' disease patients. The study was conducted in China and was registered as a clinical trial. Peripheral blood TCR sequencing and RNA sequencing compared persistent Graves' disease patients with newly diagnosed Graves' disease patients.

Comments on this clonotype: Its antigen is unknown. Base qualities are not at hand, and no much larger clone is one base apart.

The time point label here, explained by the study, means: newly diagnosed GD, antithyroid drugs for less than 3 months. For both TCR sequencing and RNA sequencing, RNA was extracted from PBMCs in TRIzol. The diagnosis of Graves' disease followed American Thyroid Association guidelines. Recruitment of patients was carried out at an endocrinology department in Xi'an, China. From each patient, 7.5 to 10 milliliters of peripheral blood was collected into an EDTA anticoagulant tube. Ficoll Paque Plus density gradient separation was used to isolate PBMCs, and no additional T cell sorting was done. An Agilent 2100 Bioanalyzer and agarose gel were used to check RNA quality, while a NanoDrop 2000 measured RNA concentration. The germline V and J ends show losses of 4 bases and 5 bases respectively, and no gene match explains 7 bases of the junction. From cysteine to phenylalanine, the CDR3 is 14 amino acids long. Only the CDR3 part of the read is kept: 42 bases, read in frame from the first base. From the germline V gene, CDR1 is MNHNS and CDR2 is SASEGT.

The paper's findings and limits, for the study overall: The study examined only peripheral blood because the primary lesion, thyroid tissue, could not be accessed. Persistent Graves' disease patients showed lower TCR Shannon entropy and fewer highly expanded clones than newly diagnosed patients, suggesting clonal expansion. The authors noted that the small sample size was a limitation that may lower accuracy. Only the TCR beta chain was sequenced and analyzed. Preferential use of TRBV28, TRBJ1-2 and TRBJ2-5 was observed in persistent disease, whereas TRBV20-1 and TRBJ2-1 were favored in newly diagnosed disease. Patients with persistent disease shared more public clonotypes (around 2,500) than newly diagnosed patients did (approximately 1,000).

Libraries were built with multiplex PCR. Sequencing relied on an Illumina HiSeq 4000. CDR3 regions were amplified by Arm-PCR with iRepertoire HTBI primers to construct TCR beta libraries. PCR products were gel purified before sequencing. The original pipeline was this. A total of some 60 TRBV and some 15 TRBJ segments were identified across samples and were used for gene usage analysis of CDR3 amino acid clonotypes. COPE and FqMerger were used to merge the filtered high-quality paired reads into contigs. Contigs were aligned with BLAST to IMGT TRBV, TRBD and TRBJ reference genes, and CDR3 was defined per IMGT. Clonotypes above 0.1% frequency were classified as highly expanded clones. Repertoire diversity was measured by Shannon entropy, and V-J evenness by the Gini coefficient. A clonotype was considered public if more than one individual shared it. TCRdb reanalyzed the raw reads on its own, using fastp at Q25 for trimming and MiXCR for clone calling, and kept in-frame beta chains. Duplicate CDR3 protein sequences are folded into a single record with the most common DNA and genes. The V and J calls here are based on TCRdb, not the publication. This sample comprises over 500,000 distinct CDR3 sequences, roughly 15% of them detected only once. The ten largest clones take up about 17% of the sample.

The same specimen was also included in a second study, on T cells in Graves' hyperthyroidism and ophthalmopathy. The second publication reports: Stable Graves' hyperthyroidism was defined as no progression to ophthalmopathy during 18 months of follow-up. Hyperthyroidism patients were newly diagnosed, with disease duration under 2 months, and aged 18 to 65 years. Exclusion was applied to patients with uncontrolled infections, other autoimmune diseases, pregnancy or lactation. Clinical symptoms, serum thyroxine and TRAb, thyroid ultrasound, and orbital computed tomography formed the basis for the diagnoses. The TCR CDR3 was subjected to a first round of RT-PCR using the HTBI primer set and the Qiagen OneStep RT-PCR kit. Most expanded thyroid clonotypes (frequency above 0.001) were also detected in blood, suggesting blood repertoires may reflect thyroid immune responses. Ophthalmopathy was separated from stable hyperthyroidism by a 13 V-J signature model, with over 85% sensitivity and approximately 81% specificity obtained in cross-validation and 80%/75% obtained in testing. In validation, progression to ophthalmopathy was predicted by the model with 70.59% sensitivity and just over 72% specificity, a median of 6.5 months before onset. A discovery cohort of 95 to 100 patients, approximately 44 with Graves' ophthalmopathy and approximately 60 with stable Graves' hyperthyroidism, was used to find distinguishing TCR V-J signatures. Prospective prediction of ophthalmopathy was tested in an independent validation cohort of 18 to 20 hyperthyroidism patients and 15 to 17 patients who later progressed to ophthalmopathy. For training and testing, the approximately 97 patients in the discovery cohort were randomly divided in a 7:3 ratio. In addition, the study compared T-cell repertoires in thyroid tissue and in blood from about six Graves' hyperthyroidism patients. Following sampling, methimazole starting at 30 mg daily was given to hyperthyroidism patients, and high-dose intravenous methylprednisolone was given to ophthalmopathy patients. A second multiplex PCR round built the libraries, followed by size selection and purification. Paired-end sequencing of the libraries was performed with 100 bp reads on an Illumina HiSeq2000. SOAPnuke was used to process the raw data, with reads discarded if the reads contained adapters or uncalled bases, had a mean Phred below 15, or lacked an exact constant-primer or identifier match. COPE v1.2.5 was used to merge the high-quality paired reads, and each unique nucleotide sequence was defined as a clonotype. MiTCR v1.1 was used to align the clonotypes against IMGT TRBV, TRBD and TRBJ reference segments. Analysis was restricted to V-J combinations with a frequency above 0.0001, which covered 99.2% of repertoires. The TCS score was defined as F50 (clonal expansion) divided by E x V (chaos), with BLOSUM62-based TCRdist calculated between CDR3 peptides within each V-J. Welch's t-statistics and random forest reduced roughly 530 V-J features to some 14, which were used in a naive Bayes classifier (R e1071). No statistical method was used to set the sample size in advance, and investigators knew the group allocation. The paper describes TCR Vbeta CDR3 sequencing of some 130 peripheral blood samples, made up of under 50 ophthalmopathy patients, 70 to 75 hyperthyroidism patients and some 17 progressor patients.

The V and J genes are TRBV6-1 and TRBJ2-5, and TRBD1 aligns with 7 junction nucleotides. The TCR was taken from a woman in her twenties or thirties with Graves disease. Donor details come from another sample of the same person, matched by shared clones. The specimen comprised peripheral blood mononuclear cells (PBMCs), sampled at new diagnosis, from a patient treated with antithyroid drugs. In nucleotides, the sequence is TGTGCCAGCAGTGCGGGACAGAGTGTGGAGACCCAGTACTTC. It translates to CASSAGQSVETQYF.